The 4 T cell receptor beta chains presented below share a single source sample, sequenced in a study. The sorted Tregs were CD4+CD25+CD127-/low cells. TCRdb ran MiXCR on the 5' RACE reads and lists one entry per CDR3 protein. There are approximately 50,000 distinct CDR3 sequences in the sample; 26% occur only once, and approximately 2.2% lies in the top ten. The sequencing input was tumor-infiltrating Tregs sorted from the breast tumor. Receptor source: a female donor with breast cancer.

The sample holds a few counts of this clonotype. The V and J genes are TRBV5-1 and TRBJ1-1, with D unresolved. Deletions cut 5 bases from V and 1 base from J, with 12 bases between. Germline V CDR1 and CDR2: SGHRS, YFSETQ. There are 14 residues in the CDR3. CDR3 in amino acids: CASRAGRENTEAFF. The CDR3 DNA is TGCGCCAGCAGAGCGGGCAGAGAGAACACTGAAGCTTTCTTT.

This clonotype has a handful of counts. J is TRBJ2-1 and V is TRBV28, with D hard to call. CDR1 is MDHEN, CDR2 SYDVKM, per germline. The CDR3 totals 12 residues. The ends were cut back, 2 bases at V and 9 bases at J, with 8 bases in the middle. The DNA for the CDR3 is TGTGCCAGCAGTTTACGCGAAGGTGAGCAGTTCTTC. It encodes CASSLREGEQFF.

The gene calls are TRBV7-8 and TRBJ2-7, with D unclear. The V gene's germline CDR1 is SGHVS and CDR2 FQNEAQ. The CDR3 totals 12 residues. Trimming took 3 bases from V and 3 from J, leaving 6 bases between them. In nucleotides, the CDR3 is TGTGCCAGCAGCTTCCTAGACTACGAGCAGTACTTC. This sequence encodes CASSFLDYEQYF.

The chain recombines TRBV29-1 with TRBJ2-5; D is possibly TRBD2 (5 bases). The V end was cut by 6 bases, the J end by 2 bases, with 13 bases between. The V gene's germline CDR1 is SQVTM and CDR2 ANQGSEA. CDR3 size: 13 residues. DNA for the CDR3: TGCAGCGTCCAATGGAGGACTCAAGAGACCCAGTACTTC. This gives the protein CSVQWRTQETQYF.